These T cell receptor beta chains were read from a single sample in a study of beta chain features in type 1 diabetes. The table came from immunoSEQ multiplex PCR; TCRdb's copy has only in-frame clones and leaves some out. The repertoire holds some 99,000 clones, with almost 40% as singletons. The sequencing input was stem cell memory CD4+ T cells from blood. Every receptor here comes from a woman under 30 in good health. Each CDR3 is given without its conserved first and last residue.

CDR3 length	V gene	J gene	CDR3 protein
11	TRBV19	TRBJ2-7	ASRQTGSYEQY
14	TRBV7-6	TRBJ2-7	ASSSTTWIAGGQQY
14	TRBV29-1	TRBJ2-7	SVPRTSGRSPHEQY
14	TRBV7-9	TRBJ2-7	ASSSDGLAGIYEQY
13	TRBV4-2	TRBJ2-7	ASSQPMVSSYEQY
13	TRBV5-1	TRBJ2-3	ASSRRGQGTDTQY
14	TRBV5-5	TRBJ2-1	ASSLGLAGSYNEQF
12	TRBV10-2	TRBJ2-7	ASLRTASSYEQY
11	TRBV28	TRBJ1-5	ASSYRPSGAQH
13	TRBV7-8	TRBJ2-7	ASSLAGTPHYEQY
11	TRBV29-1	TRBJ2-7	SANPGGGYEQY
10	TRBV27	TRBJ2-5	ASSLFGETQY
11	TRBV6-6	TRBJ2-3	ASSGSGGASQY
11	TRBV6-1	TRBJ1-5	ASGAGNNQPQH
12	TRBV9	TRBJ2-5	ASSVGLFQETQY
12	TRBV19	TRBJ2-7	ASSIGGQGYEQY
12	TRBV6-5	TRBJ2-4	ASSYGDSKNIQY
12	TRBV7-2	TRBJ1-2	ASSLGAANYGYT
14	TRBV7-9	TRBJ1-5	ASSLAAWTGNQPQH
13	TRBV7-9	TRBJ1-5	ASSSDGHSNQPQH
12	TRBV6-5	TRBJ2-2	ASSYFGGTGELF
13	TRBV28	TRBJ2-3	ASSPSGGVTDTQY
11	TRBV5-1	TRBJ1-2	ASSRRSIYGYT
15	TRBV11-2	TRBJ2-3	ASSLTVGGVRTDTQY
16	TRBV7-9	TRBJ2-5	ASSWRQGTSGLQETQY
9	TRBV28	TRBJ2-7	ASGQQREQY
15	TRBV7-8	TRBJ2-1	ASSSQTVRGSYNEQF
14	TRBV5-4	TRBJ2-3	ASSLYRGLSTDTQY
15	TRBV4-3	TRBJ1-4	ASSLLPPGQGYEKLF
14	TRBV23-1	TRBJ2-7	ASSRRQGIGPYEQY
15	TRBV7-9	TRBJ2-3	ASSLGQAGGPSDTQY
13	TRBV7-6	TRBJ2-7	ASSLSAGGSREQY
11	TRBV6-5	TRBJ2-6	ASGGEGANVLT
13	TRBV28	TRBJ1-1	ASSLWGQGSTEAF
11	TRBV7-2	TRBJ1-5	ASSLTKDQPQH
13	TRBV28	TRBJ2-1	ASRQPGQGHDEQF
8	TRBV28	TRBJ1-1	ASTREGAF
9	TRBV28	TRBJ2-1	ASSSGNEQF
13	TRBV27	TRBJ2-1	ASSSLAGGHNEQF
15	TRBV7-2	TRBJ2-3	ASSLVGSGQGLDTQY
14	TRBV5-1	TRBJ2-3	ASSLLTISSTDTQY
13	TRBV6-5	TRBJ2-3	ASSYRDSFTDTQY
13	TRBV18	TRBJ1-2	ASSPREGKTYGYT
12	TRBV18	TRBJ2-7	ASSPPQTGGEQY
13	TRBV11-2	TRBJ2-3	ASSLRGGSADTQY
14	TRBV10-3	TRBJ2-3	AISGGLAGGQDTQY
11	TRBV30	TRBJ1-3	AWETFSGNTIY